The TCR beta chain under discussion was sequenced for a study of OX40 agonist ivuxolimab in advanced cancers. Concerning the study at large: Ivuxolimab was a fully human IgG2 agonistic monoclonal antibody targeting the costimulatory receptor OX40 (CD134). Intravenous ivuxolimab was administered to patients every 2 weeks at six dose levels: 0.01, 0.1, 0.3, 1.5, 3 and 10 mg/kg. Among the approximately 54 dose-escalation patients, 19 had hepatocellular carcinoma, some 15 melanoma, 9 renal cell carcinoma and 9 head and neck cancer. A male proportion of around 81% and a mean age of about 60 years, ranging from about 20 to 80, were recorded for the dose-escalation cohort. Prior anti-PD-1, anti-PD-L1 or anti-CTLA-4 therapy was permitted, and approximately 41% of dose-escalation patients had received checkpoint inhibitors. Partial responses were achieved by three dose-escalation patients, of whom one had hepatocellular carcinoma and two had cutaneous melanoma. Peripheral TCRbeta sequencing was intended to test whether TCR sequence diversity was altered and clonal T-cell expansion was caused by ivuxolimab. The paper covers the monotherapy dose-escalation part of the phase I ivuxolimab trial, which included N = 52 patients. Overall results and qualifications from the work: After ivuxolimab, CD8+ T cells had more expanded clones than CD4+ T cells on average. Low levels of normalized T-cell clonal expansion were also seen in some patients who did not respond. At doses of 0.1 to 3.0 mg/kg, clonal expansion of both CD4+ and CD8+ blood T cells was observed from baseline to week 6. In partial responders in the 0.1-3.0 mg/kg groups, normalized peripheral clonal expansion was found to be among the lowest, especially among CD8+ T cells. Antigen specificity was not determined for the clonally expanded peripheral T cells.

To sequence the TCRbeta CDR3 region, genomic DNA was isolated from the sorted cells. TCRbeta CDR3 regions were sequenced using the immunoSEQ Assay. In TCRdb, the immuneACCESS table is reduced to in-frame sequences with V and J assigned. These tables do not hold every clone; where another copy was compared, an unresolved V gene accounts for under half, and the others remain unexplained. Within this sample are over 55,000 clones, with about 89% of them counted one time only. Around 2.2% of the sample is held by the ten biggest clonotypes. Trimming removed 0 bases from V and 2 bases from J, leaving 10 bases between the germline ends. Including cysteine and phenylalanine, the CDR3 has 15 amino acids. The retained sequence is limited to the CDR3, 45 bases, with the frame set at the first base. CDR1 and CDR2, per the germline V gene, are SGHAT and FQNNGV. In its sample, this clone was seen once. Its antigen remains undetermined. Nothing much larger sits one base from this clone, and base qualities are not available.

Patients with autoimmune disease history or receiving systemic immunosuppression were excluded from the trial. Peripheral blood for TCR sequencing was collected from all dose cohorts at baseline, on cycle 4 day 1, and on cycle 7 day 1. Samples were obtained from an open-label, multicenter, first-in-human phase I dose-escalation trial of ivuxolimab. The trial enrolled adults with locally advanced or metastatic head and neck squamous cell, hepatocellular, melanoma or renal cell carcinoma. Before TCR sequencing, CD4+ and CD8+ T cells were separately sorted from peripheral blood. Recombination joined TRBV11-2 with TRBJ1-1; D gene: possibly TRBD1, on 5 matching bases. The material sequenced was CD4+ or CD8+ T cells sorted from blood, taken in a trial of the OX40 agonist ivuxolimab. This receptor was taken from an adult with an advanced solid tumor such as melanoma, head and neck, liver or kidney cancer. CDR3 reads: CASSLEGGGNTEAFF. The bases are TGTGCCAGCAGCTTAGAGGGGGGGGGAAACACTGAAGCTTTCTTT. Extended through the reference TRBV11-2 and TRBJ1-1 proteins, this CDR3 yields the full variable domain: EAGVAQSPRYKIIEKRQSVAFWCNPISGHATLYWYQQILGQGPKLLIQFQNNGVVDDSQLPKDRFSAERLKGVDSTLKIQPAKLEDSAVYLCASSLEGGGNTEAFFGQGTRLTVV.